This T cell receptor (beta chain) was obtained from a study of CXCR3-negative and CXCR3-positive naive CD8 T cells. Study findings and constraints: Against CXCR3-negative naive cells, CXCR3-positive naive cells showed more hydrophobic TRB CDR3s.

This clonotype ranks as medium-sized in terms of frequency. Its antigen is not known. The CDR3 runs to 12 residues. Germline lookup yields CDR1 SQVTM and CDR2 ANQGSEA. The libraries of TRB cDNA were constructed through 5' RACE using UMI labels. TCRdb reanalyzed the 5' RACE reads, giving one entry per CDR3 protein sequence and no DNA. The sample has 5,000 to 6,500 distinct CDR3 sequences. The sequence derives from a human donor in good health. Some clones in this sample may be carry-over from other donors' samples. Sequenced: naive CXCR3+ CD8+ T cells from blood. The subset denotes: CD45RO-CCR7+CD27+CD95- naive CD8+ T cells expressing CXCR3 (TNR3+). This sequence joins TRBV29-1 and TRBJ2-3. The CDR3 spells CSVDRYTDTQYF.